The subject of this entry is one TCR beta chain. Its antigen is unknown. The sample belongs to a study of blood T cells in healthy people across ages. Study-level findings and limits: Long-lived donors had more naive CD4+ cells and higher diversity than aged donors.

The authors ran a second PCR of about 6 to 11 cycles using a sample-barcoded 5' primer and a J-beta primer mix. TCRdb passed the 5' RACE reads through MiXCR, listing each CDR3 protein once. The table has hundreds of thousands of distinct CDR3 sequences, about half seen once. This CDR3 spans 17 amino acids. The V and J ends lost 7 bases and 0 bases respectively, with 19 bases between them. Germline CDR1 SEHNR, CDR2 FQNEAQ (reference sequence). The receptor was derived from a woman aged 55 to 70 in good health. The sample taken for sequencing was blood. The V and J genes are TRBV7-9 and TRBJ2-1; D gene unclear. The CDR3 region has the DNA TGTGCCAGCATCCCTCTTGGGCGTAAAAGCTCCTACAATGAGCAGTTCTTC. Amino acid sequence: CASIPLGRKSSYNEQFF. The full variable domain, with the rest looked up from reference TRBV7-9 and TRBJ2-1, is DTGVSQNPRHKITKRGQNVTFRCDPISEHNRLYWYRQTLGQGPEFLTYFQNEAQLEKSRLLSDRFSAERPKGSFSTLEIQRTEQGDSAMYLCASIPLGRKSSYNEQFFGPGTRLTVL.